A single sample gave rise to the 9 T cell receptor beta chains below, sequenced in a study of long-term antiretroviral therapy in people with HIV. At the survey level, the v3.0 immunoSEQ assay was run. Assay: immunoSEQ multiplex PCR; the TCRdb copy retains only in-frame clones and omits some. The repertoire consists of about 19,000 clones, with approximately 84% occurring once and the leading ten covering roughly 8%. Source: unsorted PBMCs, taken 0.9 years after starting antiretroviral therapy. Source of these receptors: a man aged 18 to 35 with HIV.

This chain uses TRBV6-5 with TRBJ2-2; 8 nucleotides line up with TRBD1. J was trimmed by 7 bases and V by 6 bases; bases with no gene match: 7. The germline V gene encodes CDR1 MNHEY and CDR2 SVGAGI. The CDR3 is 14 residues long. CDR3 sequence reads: CASRYQGAGGELFF. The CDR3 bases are TGTGCCAGCAGATATCAGGGGGCAGGCGGGGAGCTGTTTTTT.

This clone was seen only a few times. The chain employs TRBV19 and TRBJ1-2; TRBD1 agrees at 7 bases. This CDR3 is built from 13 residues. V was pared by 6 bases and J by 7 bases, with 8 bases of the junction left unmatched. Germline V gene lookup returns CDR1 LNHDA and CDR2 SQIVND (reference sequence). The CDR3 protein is CASSRGQFSGYTF. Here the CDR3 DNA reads TGTGCCAGTAGCCGGGGACAGTTCTCTGGCTACACCTTC.

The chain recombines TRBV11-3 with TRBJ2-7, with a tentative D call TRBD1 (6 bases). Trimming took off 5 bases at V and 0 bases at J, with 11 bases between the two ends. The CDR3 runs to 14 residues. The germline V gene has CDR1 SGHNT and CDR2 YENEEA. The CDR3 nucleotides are TGTGCCAGCAGCGGTGGACAGAACTCCTACGAGCAGTACTTC. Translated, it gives CASSGGQNSYEQYF.

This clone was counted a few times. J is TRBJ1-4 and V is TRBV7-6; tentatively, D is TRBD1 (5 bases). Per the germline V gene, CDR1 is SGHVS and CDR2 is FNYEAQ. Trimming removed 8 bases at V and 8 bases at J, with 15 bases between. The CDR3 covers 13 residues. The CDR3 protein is CASGGGFGEKLFF. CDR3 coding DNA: TGTGCCAGCGGTGGGGGGTTCGGAGAAAAACTGTTTTTT. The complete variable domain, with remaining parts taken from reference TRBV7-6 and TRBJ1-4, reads GAGVSQSPRYKVTKRGQDVALRCDPISGHVSLYWYRQALGQGPEFLTYFNYEAQQDKSGLPNDRFSAERPEGSISTLTIQRTEQRDSAMYRCASGGGFGEKLFFGSGTQLSVL.

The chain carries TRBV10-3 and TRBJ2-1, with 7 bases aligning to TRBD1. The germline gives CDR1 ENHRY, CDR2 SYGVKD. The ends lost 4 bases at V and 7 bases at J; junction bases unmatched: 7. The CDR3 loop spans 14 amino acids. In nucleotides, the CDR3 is TGTGCCATCAGTGCTACAGGGGTGGCTAATGAGCAGTTCTTC. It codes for CAISATGVANEQFF.

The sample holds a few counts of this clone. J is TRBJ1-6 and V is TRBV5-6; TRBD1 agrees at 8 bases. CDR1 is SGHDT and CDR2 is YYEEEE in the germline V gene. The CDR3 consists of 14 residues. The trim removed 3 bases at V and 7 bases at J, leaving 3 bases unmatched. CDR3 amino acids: CASSSNRGNSPLHF. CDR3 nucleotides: TGTGCCAGCAGCTCGAACAGGGGGAATTCACCCCTCCACTTT.

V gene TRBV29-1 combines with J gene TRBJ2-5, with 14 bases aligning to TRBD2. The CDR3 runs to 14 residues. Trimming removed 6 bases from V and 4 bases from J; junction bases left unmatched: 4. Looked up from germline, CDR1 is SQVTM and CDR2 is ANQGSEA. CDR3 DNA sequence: TGCAGCGTCGGACTAGCGGGGGGTCTAGAGACCCAGTACTTC. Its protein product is CSVGLAGGLETQYF.

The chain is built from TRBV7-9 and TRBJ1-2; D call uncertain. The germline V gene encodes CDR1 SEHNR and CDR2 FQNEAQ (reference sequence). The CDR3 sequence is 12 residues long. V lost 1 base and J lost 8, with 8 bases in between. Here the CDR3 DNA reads TGTGCCAGCAGCTTAGGCAGTAGGGGCTACACCTTC. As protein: CASSLGSRGYTF.

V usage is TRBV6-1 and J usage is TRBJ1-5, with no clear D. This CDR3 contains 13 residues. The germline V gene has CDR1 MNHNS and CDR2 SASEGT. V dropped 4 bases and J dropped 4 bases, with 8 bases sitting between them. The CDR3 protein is CASSGGQNQPQHF. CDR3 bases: TGTGCCAGCAGTGGGGGTCAGAATCAGCCCCAGCATTTT.